Below, one T cell receptor (beta chain) is given with its context. Its specificity is unknown. TCRdb fed the 5' RACE reads into MiXCR, producing one record per CDR3 protein. The table lists about 800,000 distinct CDR3 sequences, approximately 12% of them singletons, with 0.51% in the top ten. This entry is derived from a study of CD8 T cells in ankylosing spondylitis. Study-wide results and caveats: There was a TCR beta motif, made of several highly homologous variants, that appeared characteristic of ankylosing spondylitis blood.

The CDR3 is made up of 14 amino acids. The V gene lost 5 bases and the J gene lost 6 bases, with 16 bases spanning the gap. This chain joins TRBV12-3 or TRBV12-4 and TRBJ1-1; tentative D call: TRBD1 (6 bases). This TCR derives from a male donor with ankylosing spondylitis. The sequenced sample was blood, either unsorted or a sorted T cell fraction (not recorded which). The CDR3 loop reads CASSLYSGHSEAFF. CDR3 coding DNA: TGTGCCAGCAGTCTCTACTCGGGACACTCTGAAGCTTTCTTT.